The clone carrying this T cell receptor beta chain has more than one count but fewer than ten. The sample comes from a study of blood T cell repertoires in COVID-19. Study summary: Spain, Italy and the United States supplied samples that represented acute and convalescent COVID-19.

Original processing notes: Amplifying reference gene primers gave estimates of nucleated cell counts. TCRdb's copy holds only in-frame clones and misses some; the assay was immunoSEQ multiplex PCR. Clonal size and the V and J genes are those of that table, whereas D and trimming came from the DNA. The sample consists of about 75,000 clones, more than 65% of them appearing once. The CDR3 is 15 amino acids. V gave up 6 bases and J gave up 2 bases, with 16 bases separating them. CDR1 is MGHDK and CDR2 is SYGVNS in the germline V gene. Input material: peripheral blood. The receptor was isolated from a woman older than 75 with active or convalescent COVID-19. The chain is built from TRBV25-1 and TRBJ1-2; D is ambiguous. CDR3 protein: CASSSRLGENYGYTF. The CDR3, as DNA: TGTGCCAGCAGCTCTCGACTGGGAGAGAACTATGGCTACACCTTC.